This TCR beta chain stems from a study of regulatory T cells in long-lasting Graves disease. Overall study findings and caveats: Persistent cases favored TRBV28, TRBJ1-2 and TRBJ2-5.

Time point noted: newly diagnosed GD, antithyroid drugs for less than 3 months. The TCR library was prepared using RNA isolated from PBMCs. This clonotype was detected only a few times. What it binds is unknown. In building TCR beta libraries, iRepertoire HTBI primers were used together with Arm-PCR of CDR3 regions. TCRdb re-analysed the multiplex PCR reads in MiXCR, keeping a single row per CDR3 protein. Here the sample spans about 540,000 distinct CDR3 sequences, about 14% being singletons. CDR3 length: 18 amino acids. Trimming stripped 6 bases from V and 0 bases from J, with 23 bases between. Per the germline V gene, CDR1 is PRHDT and CDR2 is FYEKMQ (reference sequence). The same data also contributed to another study, on T cells in Graves' hyperthyroidism and ophthalmopathy.

The sample here was peripheral blood mononuclear cells (PBMCs), taken at new diagnosis, from a patient treated with antithyroid drugs. This receptor was taken from a man aged 25-40 years with Graves disease. V gene TRBV13 combines with J gene TRBJ1-2; D possibly corresponds to TRBD1 (6 bases). This CDR3 is CASRDRLRVKSTNYGYTF. The DNA for the CDR3 is TGTGCCAGCAGGGACAGACTCAGGGTTAAATCAACTAACTATGGCTACACCTTC. Together with reference TRBV13 and TRBJ1-2, the CDR3 gives the full variable domain: AAGVIQSPRHLIKEKRETATLKCYPIPRHDTVYWYQQGPGQDPQFLISFYEKMQSDKGSIPDRFSAQQFSDYHSELNMSSLELGDSALYFCASRDRLRVKSTNYGYTFGSGTRLTVV.